The 10 T cell receptor beta chains reported below all come from one sample, sequenced in a study of T cells in Graves' hyperthyroidism and ophthalmopathy. Amplification targeted TCR beta CDR3 regions from RNA transcripts. HTBI primers were employed in a first-round RT-PCR of the TCR CDR3. TCRdb used MiXCR to reprocess the multiplex PCR reads, holding one entry per CDR3 protein. The sample shows approximately 400,000 distinct CDR3 sequences, about 18% of them seen only once. The sample was blood. The receptors originated from a woman aged 18-35 years with Graves' hyperthyroidism.

This clonotype has ten or more counts. The V and J genes are TRBV11-2 and TRBJ1-1; weak D call: TRBD1 (6 bases). Trimming took 4 bases from V and 1 from J, leaving 19 bases between them. The germline CDR1 and CDR2 sequences are SGHAT and FQNNGV. The CDR3 loop spans 17 amino acids. CDR3 region: CASSSIGRTVENTEAFF. The CDR3 DNA is TGTGCCAGCAGCTCGATAGGTCGGACAGTGGAGAACACTGAAGCTTTCTTT.

This clonotype was found many times. Here the CDR3 DNA reads TGCGCCAGCAGCTTGAATCCGCCTAGCTCCTACGAGCAGTACTTC. Translation: CASSLNPPSSYEQYF. J is TRBJ2-7 and V is TRBV5-1, with D unresolved. This CDR3 has 15 residues. CDR1 and CDR2 from the germline V gene are SGHRS and YFSETQ. V lost 1 base and J lost 0, with 11 bases in between. The variable domain in full, with the rest retrieved from reference TRBV5-1 and TRBJ2-7, is KAGVTQTPRYLIKTRGQQVTLSCSPISGHRSVSWYQQTPGQGLQFLFEYFSETQRNKGNFPGRFSGRQFSNSRSEMNVSTLELGDSALYLCASSLNPPSSYEQYFGPGTRLTVT.

This clonotype was picked up many times. The V gene is TRBV4-1, the J gene TRBJ1-1, with D perhaps TRBD1 (5 bases). The germline V gene has CDR1 MGHRA and CDR2 YSYEKL. CDR3 length: 16 residues. V lost 3 bases and J lost 1, with 15 bases in between. For the CDR3, the DNA is TGCGCCAGCAGCCAGGGACCGGGACGTAGGAACACTGAAGCTTTCTTT. It specifies CASSQGPGRRNTEAFF.

At least ten counts were recorded for this clonotype. The chain recombines TRBV6-5 with TRBJ1-2, with D perhaps matching TRBD1 (6 bases). Germline values: CDR1 MNHEY, CDR2 SVGAGI. The CDR3 sequence is 16 residues long. The V end was cut by 2 bases, the J end by 2 bases, with 15 bases between. The CDR3 here is CASSYSRTVQNYGYTF. CDR3 DNA sequence: TGTGCCAGCAGTTACAGCCGGACAGTTCAGAACTATGGCTACACCTTC.

The V gene is TRBV28, the J gene TRBJ1-5; D remains ambiguous. Germline CDR1 reads MDHEN; CDR2 reads SYDVKM. Trimming removed 6 bases from V and 0 bases from J, with 9 bases in between. The CDR3 runs to 14 residues. The CDR3 DNA is TGTGCCAGCAGCCAGGTCTATAGCAATCAGCCCCAGCATTTT. This encodes CASSQVYSNQPQHF.

The chain uses TRBV2 and TRBJ2-5, with 10 bases lining up with TRBD1. Germline V gene data show CDR1 as SNHLY and CDR2 as FYNNEI. This CDR3 spans 15 amino acids. V shed 3 bases, J shed 6 bases, and the junction held 7 bases outside the gene matches. The DNA of the CDR3 is TGTGCCAGCAGTGAGGGGGACAGGGGTAAACAGACCCAGTACTTC. It translates to CASSEGDRGKQTQYF. Variable domain in full (rest from reference TRBV2 and TRBJ2-5): EPEVTQTPSHQVTQMGQEVILRCVPISNHLYFYWYRQILGQKVEFLVSFYNNEISEKSEIFDDQFSVERPDGSNFTLKIRSTKLEDSAMYFCASSEGDRGKQTQYFGPGTRLLVL.

Details on this clonotype: A read error is possible here, since a much larger clone lies one base away. This sequence joins TRBV7-9 and TRBJ1-1, with D possibly matching TRBD1 (5 bases). Germline V gene data show CDR1 as SEHNR and CDR2 as FQNEAQ (reference sequence). CDR3 length equals 13 residues. For the CDR3, the DNA is TGTGTCAGCAGCACGACAGAGAACACTGAAGCTTTCTTT. Its translation is CVSSTTENTEAFF.

The sample holds many counts of this clonotype. The CDR3 spells CASSVTRGGVYGYTF. In DNA form, the CDR3 reads TGTGCCAGCAGCGTAACCAGGGGAGGAGTCTATGGCTACACCTTC. The chain has TRBV9 and TRBJ1-2; possibly TRBD1 for D (6 bases). V shed 1 base and J shed 4 bases, with 14 bases lying between them. Germline CDR1 reads SGDLS; CDR2 reads YYNGEE. The CDR3 has 15 residues.

V usage is TRBV12-3 or TRBV12-4 and J usage is TRBJ1-2; tentative D call: TRBD1 (6 bases). V was pared by 6 bases and J by 4 bases, with 12 bases between. The CDR3 has 13 residues. The CDR3 DNA follows: TGTGCCAGCAGATTACAGGGAGTCTATGGCTACACCTTC. Translating it yields CASRLQGVYGYTF.

This clonotype was found many times. This chain connects TRBV30 to TRBJ1-5, with D possibly matching TRBD1 (6 bases). This CDR3 comprises 14 residues. Germline loops: CDR1 GTSNPN, CDR2 SVGIG (reference sequence). V was shortened by 3 bases and J by 0 bases, with 9 bases between the two germline ends. Here the CDR3 DNA reads TGTGCCTGGAGAGGACAGCCTAGCAATCAGCCCCAGCATTTT. Translating it yields CAWRGQPSNQPQHF.